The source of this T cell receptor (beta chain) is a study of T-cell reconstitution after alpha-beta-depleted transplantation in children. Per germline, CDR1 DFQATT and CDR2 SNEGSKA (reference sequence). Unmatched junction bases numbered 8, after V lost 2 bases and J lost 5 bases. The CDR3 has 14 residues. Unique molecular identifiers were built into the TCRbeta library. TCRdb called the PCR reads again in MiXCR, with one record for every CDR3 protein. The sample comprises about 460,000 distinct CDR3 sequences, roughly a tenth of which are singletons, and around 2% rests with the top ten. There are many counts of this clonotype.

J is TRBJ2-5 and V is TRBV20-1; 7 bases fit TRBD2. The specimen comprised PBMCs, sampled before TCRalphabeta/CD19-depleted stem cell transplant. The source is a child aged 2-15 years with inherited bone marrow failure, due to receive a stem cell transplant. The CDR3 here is CSARKRDGRETQYF. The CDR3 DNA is TGCAGTGCTAGAAAGCGGGATGGTCGGGAGACCCAGTACTTC.